This T cell receptor (beta chain) was captured in a study of shared clonotypes between healthy human individuals. Overall study results and limits: It was observed that approximately 5% of naive CD4 clonotypes were shared across a few donors.

This clone was recorded once. The antigen remains undetermined. Since a much larger clone is just one base distant, this may be a read error. Each subset's genomic DNA was shared equally among a number of immunoSEQ plates. The table came from immunoSEQ multiplex PCR; TCRdb's copy has only in-frame clones and leaves some out. The repertoire consists of some 2 million clones, with 90% to 95% occurring once and the leading ten covering 0.13%. The CDR3 spans 14 residues. Germline V gene data show CDR1 as LGHNT and CDR2 as FRNRAP. Donors included only healthy HIV-negative adults lacking recent acute infections or vaccinations.

The sample consisted of naive CD4+ T cells sorted from blood. The subset was: CD45RA+ positively selected. The receptor was derived from a man between 18 and 29 years old in good health. The J gene is TRBJ2-3, the V gene TRBV12-5; 8 bases are shared with TRBD2. The CDR3 spells CASGPGTRGDTRYF. The DNA for the CDR3 is TGTGCTAGTGGCCCCGGGACGCGGGGGGATACGCGGTATTTT.